This T cell receptor beta chain was recovered during a study of T cell responses to AZD1222 COVID-19 vaccine. This CDR3 contains 18 residues. V dropped 6 bases and J dropped 9; count of bases not matched to a gene: 17. Per the germline V gene, CDR1 is LGHNA and CDR2 is YNFKEQ. Study-level findings and limits: Donors, mostly white British, included more females; clonal diversity was possibly underestimated. Every sample of the repertoires postdated the peak T cell response.

Here immunoSEQ multiplex PCR was the method, and the copy in TCRdb shows in-frame clones only, minus some. The sample lists roughly 150,000 clones, roughly nine tenths occurring once. Concerning this clone itself: Its antigen is still unknown.

The sequence was obtained from an adult who received the AZD1222 COVID-19 vaccine. The sequencing used peripheral blood, collected 28 days after the second AZD1222 dose. The chain couples TRBV4-2 to TRBJ2-1, with TRBD2 identical over 13 bases. This CDR3 is CASSPPGLAGMNPGEQFF. For the CDR3, the DNA is TGTGCCAGCAGTCCCCCGGGACTAGCGGGGATGAACCCGGGTGAGCAGTTCTTC.